Presented here are 29 T cell receptor beta chains from one specimen sequenced in a study of tumor-infiltrating lymphocytes in glioblastoma multiforme. Three nested ARM-PCR rounds with V-beta and C-beta primers built TCRB libraries. TCRdb re-called the multiplex PCR reads with MiXCR, one entry per CDR3 protein. The table shows some 11,000 distinct CDR3 sequences, with roughly 70% occurring only once. Sequenced sample: brain tumor tissue. All receptors derive from a male donor with glioblastoma.

A note on this clonotype: This is likely a read error, given that the CDR3 carries no conserved phenylalanine or tryptophan at its end. The chain joins TRBV6-2 or TRBV6-3 to TRBJ2-3; unclear D gene. Germline-derived CDR1 and CDR2 are MNHEY and SVGEGT. Between the trimmed V and J ends, which lost 6 bases and 3 bases, there was a span of 13 bases. This CDR3 contains 14 residues. The CDR3 nucleotides read TGTGCCAGCAGCACGACACTGAATACAGATACGCAGTATTTG. It is translated as CASSTTLNTDTQYL.

The rearrangement links TRBV11-2 to TRBJ2-3; D is undetermined. CDR1 and CDR2 (germline): SGHAT, FQNNGV. This CDR3 has 12 residues. The V gene lost 5 bases and the J gene lost 2 bases, with 5 bases spanning the gap. CDR3 sequence: CASSPYTDTQYF. The CDR3 DNA is TGTGCCAGCAGCCCATACACAGATACGCAGTATTTT.

For this clonotype: Without the conserved terminal phenylalanine or tryptophan, this CDR3 likely stems from a read error. Because the CDR3's place on the DNA is in doubt, the DNA is left out and the CDR3 is given as listed by TCRdb. This chain links TRBV20-1 with TRBJ2-1; the table's D call of TRBD2 was not tested on the DNA. A total of 12 residues make up the CDR3, ends included. The germline V gene encodes CDR1 DFQATT and CDR2 SNEGSKA (reference sequence). CDR3 loop: CSGLPGVDERFL.

This clonotype has ten or more counts. The CDR3 DNA reads as TGTGCCAGCAATACCGGGACTAGCTACGAGCAGTACTTC. This codes for CASNTGTSYEQYF. The chain has TRBV2 and TRBJ2-7, with 8 bases aligning to TRBD2. Germline V gene sequence: CDR1 SNHLY, CDR2 FYNNEI. The trim removed 7 bases at V and 3 bases at J, leaving 5 bases unmatched. This CDR3 has 13 amino acids.

For this clonotype: Germline is not matched at one junction end, which may reflect a read error. The V call is TRBV5-4, the J call TRBJ2-1, with a weak D call TRBD2 (6 bases). This CDR3 is built from 13 residues. Per the germline V gene, CDR1 is SGHNT and CDR2 is YYREEE (reference sequence). As DNA, the CDR3 is TGTGTCAGCAGCTACGGGACTTCATCGGTGCAGTTCTTC. It encodes CVSSYGTSSVQFF.

In the case of this clonotype: Sequence at one end of the junction differs from germline and may be a read error. The rearrangement joins TRBV5-4 to TRBJ2-2; D tentatively reads TRBD1 or TRBD2 (5 bases each). The CDR3 contains 18 residues. Germline V gene sequence: CDR1 SGHNT, CDR2 YYREEE (reference sequence). In DNA, the CDR3 is TGTGCCAGCAGCAGGGACCACCCTGGGATGGGGAACACCAGGGAGCTGTTTTTT. Its protein product is CASSRDHPGMGNTRELFF.

As to this clonotype: The junction differs from germline at one of its ends, possibly a read error. The V call is TRBV4-1, the J call TRBJ2-3, with D possibly being TRBD2 (6 bases). The length of the CDR3 is 17 residues. CDR1 MGHRA and CDR2 YSYEKL come from the germline V gene. This chain's CDR3 is CASSRALGSTSTYTKYF. The CDR3, as DNA: TGCGCCAGCAGCCGAGCCTTGGGCAGTACTAGCACATATACGAAGTATTTT.

This clonotype came up a few times. One junction end does not reproduce the germline sequence, and a read error may be involved. The V call is TRBV10-3, the J call TRBJ2-5; 10 nucleotides line up with TRBD2. This CDR3 comprises 17 residues. Germline CDR1 ENHRY, CDR2 SYGVKD. The CDR3 region is CTISRTSGLLLTETQYF. The DNA for the CDR3 is TGTACCATCAGCCGGACTAGCGGTTTATTACTGACCGAGACCCAGTACTTC.

This clonotype has only a few counts. The chain couples TRBV20-1 to TRBJ2-3; 7 bases match TRBD1. The CDR3 has 17 amino acids. Germline V gene data show CDR1 as DFQATT and CDR2 as SNEGSKA (reference sequence). After removal of 5 bases from V and 0 bases from J, the junction contained 14 bases not matched to a gene. CDR3 region: CSAPDLRQGYSTDTQYF. The CDR3 coding sequence is TGCAGTGCTCCCGATCTACGACAGGGATATAGCACAGATACGCAGTATTTT.

This clonotype was found a few times. One junction end disagrees with the germline gene, perhaps due to a read error. The chain joins TRBV11-2 to TRBJ2-1; D may be TRBD1 (5 bases). The CDR3 has 13 amino acids. Germline lookup yields CDR1 SGHAT and CDR2 FQNNGV. This CDR3 is CASSLDKGNELFF. In DNA form, the CDR3 reads TGTGCTAGCAGCTTGGATAAGGGGAATGAGCTGTTCTTC. Full variable domain (rest looked up from reference TRBV11-2 and TRBJ2-1): EAGVAQSPRYKIIEKRQSVAFWCNPISGHATLYWYQQILGQGPKLLIQFQNNGVVDDSQLPKDRFSAERLKGVDSTLKIQPAKLEDSAVYLCASSLDKGNELFFGPGTRLTVL.

The chain uses TRBV11-2 and TRBJ1-4; no clear D gene. The ends were cut back, 3 bases at V and 3 bases at J, with 11 bases in the middle. The germline gives CDR1 SGHAT, CDR2 FQNNGV. The CDR3 totals 15 residues. This CDR3 is CASSFVGSSNEKLFF. The CDR3 DNA follows: TGTGCCAGCAGCTTTGTCGGCAGTTCTAATGAAAAACTGTTTTTT.

The gene calls are TRBV4-1 and TRBJ1-1, with unresolved D. This CDR3 region has 14 residues. Between the trimmed V and J ends, which lost 0 bases and 2 bases, there was a span of 7 bases. Germline assignment: CDR1 MGHRA and CDR2 YSYEKL. In DNA form, the CDR3 reads TGCGCCAGCAGCCAAGATGCCGGAAACACTGAAGCTTTCTTT. This sequence encodes CASSQDAGNTEAFF.

The rearrangement links TRBV6-1 to TRBJ2-2; no reliable D call. V lost 3 bases, J lost 3 bases, and 11 bases lay in between. The germline V gene has CDR1 MNHNS and CDR2 SASEGT. CDR3 size: 15 residues. This CDR3 is CASSDFGLYTGELFF. The CDR3 DNA reads as TGTGCCAGCAGTGATTTTGGCCTTTACACCGGGGAGCTGTTTTTT.

For this clonotype: Germline is not matched at one junction end, which may reflect a read error. The rearrangement uses TRBV11-2 and TRBJ1-6, with D uncertain. Germline CDR1 SGHAT, CDR2 FQNNGV. CDR3 length: 15 amino acids. The DNA of the CDR3 is TGTGCCAGCAGCTTAGCGACGAGTAATAATTCACCCCTCCAATTT. This translates into CASSLATSNNSPLQF.

Details on this clonotype: One end of the junction is discordant with germline, which a read error may explain. The chain employs TRBV11-2 and TRBJ2-2, with TRBD1 identical over 7 bases. In germline, CDR1 is SGHAT, CDR2 FQNNGV. This CDR3 comprises 15 residues. The CDR3 loop is CASNRRGLDTWELSF. CDR3 nucleotide sequence: TGTGCCAGCAATAGAAGGGGGCTGGACACCTGGGAGCTGTCTTTT. Using reference TRBV11-2 and TRBJ2-2 for the parts outside the CDR3, the full variable domain is EAGVAQSPRYKIIEKRQSVAFWCNPISGHATLYWYQQILGQGPKLLIQFQNNGVVDDSQLPKDRFSAERLKGVDSTLKIQPAKLEDSAVYLCASNRRGLDTWELSFGEGSRLTVL.

About this clonotype itself: A read error may produce the germline difference seen at one junction end. This rearrangement joins TRBV11-2 to TRBJ2-7, with D perhaps matching TRBD2 (5 bases). The germline gives CDR1 SGHAT, CDR2 FQNNGV. CDR3 length: 17 amino acids. CDR3 sequence reads: CASSLDLGGSFSYKQYF. The CDR3 DNA reads as TGTGCCAGCAGCTTGGATCTTGGAGGCAGCTTCTCCTACAAGCAGTACTTT.

This clonotype counts as medium-sized. V usage is TRBV4-2 and J usage is TRBJ2-3, with 11 bases that match TRBD2. CDR3 length equals 18 residues. V was clipped by 1 base and J by 0 bases; unmatched bases: 6. Per the germline V gene, CDR1 is LGHNA and CDR2 is YNFKEQ. CDR3 nucleotide sequence: TGTGCCAGCAGCCAAGGTAGCGGGAGGGCGCGAAGCACAGATACGCAGTATTTT. Residues: CASSQGSGRARSTDTQYF.

Turning to this clonotype: A read error may account for a junction end that differs from germline. This chain joins TRBV4-1 and TRBJ1-6; D gene ambiguous. Per germline, CDR1 MGHRA and CDR2 YSYEKL. This CDR3 comprises 15 residues. CDR3 amino acids: CASQNLASGVSLLRF. Written as DNA, the CDR3 is TGCGCCAGCCAAAACCTGGCATCCGGGGTTTCACTCCTCCGCTTT.

This clonotype was counted many times. The V gene is TRBV7-9, the J gene TRBJ2-1, with 9 bases matching TRBD1. J was trimmed by 6 bases and V by 5 bases; bases with no gene match: 11. Germline values: CDR1 SEHNR, CDR2 FQNEAQ (reference sequence). The CDR3 covers 16 residues. The CDR3 reads CASSPSPGTGINEQFF. The CDR3 region has the DNA TGTGCCAGCAGCCCCAGCCCGGGGACAGGGATCAATGAGCAGTTCTTC.

The V call is TRBV6-1, the J call TRBJ2-1, with D tentatively TRBD2 (6 bases). V lost 4 bases, J lost 10 bases, and 17 bases lay in between. This CDR3 spans 14 amino acids. The germline CDR1 and CDR2 sequences are MNHNS and SASEGT. Here the CDR3 reads CASSVGEDVGEQFF. The CDR3, as DNA: TGTGCCAGCAGTGTGGGGGAGGATGTGGGGGAGCAGTTCTTC.

This clonotype was counted ten times or more. The rearrangement uses TRBV28 and TRBJ2-3; TRBD2 matches at 8 bases. This CDR3 region has 15 residues. Germline values: CDR1 MDHEN, CDR2 SYDVKM. The trim removed 2 bases at V and 3 bases at J, leaving 4 bases unmatched. The CDR3 sequence is CASSLPSGLTDTQYF. In nucleotides, the CDR3 is TGTGCCAGCAGTTTACCTAGCGGGTTAACAGATACGCAGTATTTT.

This chain links TRBV4-1 with TRBJ2-1; 10 nucleotides agree with TRBD2. The CDR3 sequence is 19 residues long. The junction had 16 bases not matched to a gene; V was cut back by 0 bases and J by 8 bases. Looked up from germline, CDR1 is MGHRA and CDR2 is YSYEKL. The DNA of the CDR3 is TGCGCCAGCAGCCAAGAGGCTAGCGGGAGCGCCATTCAGGACTATGAGCAGTTCTTC. Its translation is CASSQEASGSAIQDYEQFF.

A note on this clonotype: The junction departs from the called germline gene at one end, perhaps through a read error. The chain couples TRBV6-1 to TRBJ2-1; D uncertain. CDR3 size: 15 residues. Per the germline V gene, CDR1 is MNHNS and CDR2 is SASEGT. The CDR3 coding sequence is TGTGCGAGCAGTGAAGAAGTCGTAGCATACAGTGAGCAATTCTTC. Translation gives CASSEEVVAYSEQFF.

With regard to this clonotype: Germline is not matched at one junction end, which may reflect a read error. The rearrangement uses TRBV11-3 and TRBJ2-3; D is unresolved. Germline CDR1 reads SGHNT; CDR2 reads YENEEA. The CDR3 sequence is 13 residues long. The CDR3 loop reads CVSSLRNTDTHYF. The CDR3 bases are TGTGTCAGCAGCTTAAGAAACACAGATACGCACTATTTT. The full variable domain, completed using reference TRBV11-3 and TRBJ2-3, is EAGVVQSPRYKIIEKKQPVAFWCNPISGHNTLYWYLQNLGQGPELLIRYENEEAVDDSQLPKDRFSAERLKGVDSTLKIQPAELGDSAVYLCVSSLRNTDTHYFGPGTRLTVL.

The chain joins TRBV6-1 to TRBJ2-7; D is undetermined. Germline lookup yields CDR1 MNHNS and CDR2 SASEGT. The CDR3 is 17 amino acids. The V end was cut by 3 bases, the J end by 8 bases, with 26 bases between. The CDR3 DNA follows: TGTGCCAGCAGTGATTCCGGCCCGGCGGCCCCTCAAAAACAGCAGTACTTC. Its translation: CASSDSGPAAPQKQQYF.

On this clonotype itself: The CDR3 end shows no conserved phenylalanine or tryptophan, and so a read error is likely. The J gene is TRBJ2-3, the V gene TRBV11-2; D ambiguous. Germline assignment: CDR1 SGHAT and CDR2 FQNNGV. The CDR3 loop spans 14 amino acids. This CDR3 reads CASSLDGPLDRQYY. CDR3 nucleotides: TGTGCCAGCAGCCTAGACGGACCCTTAGATAGGCAGTATTAT.

The chain combines TRBV29-1 with TRBJ2-7, with 7 positions matching TRBD2. CDR1 and CDR2 (germline): SQVTM, ANQGSEA. The CDR3 extends over 13 amino acids. The CDR3 DNA follows: TGCCGCGTCCAAACTAGCGACGCCTACGAGCAGTACGTC. This gives the protein CRVQTSDAYEQYV.

Points on this clonotype: A read error may explain this, as a much larger clone is one base away. V usage is TRBV24-1 and J usage is TRBJ2-7, with D unresolved. The V gene's germline CDR1 is KGHDR and CDR2 SFDVKD. CDR3 length: 15 residues. The CDR3 sequence is CATSDSSGSVYGQYF. CDR3 DNA: TGTGCCACCAGTGATTCATCGGGCAGCGTCTACGGGCAGTACTTC.

This clonotype qualifies as medium-sized. The chain has TRBV29-1 and TRBJ2-1; TRBD2 aligns across 10 bases. Trimming took 4 bases from V and 1 from J; bases not matched to a gene: 7. The CDR3 loop spans 16 amino acids. CDR1 is SQVTM, CDR2 ANQGSEA, per germline. The CDR3 DNA reads TGCAGCGTTGGGGGGACTAGCGCCCTTTCCTACAATGAGCAGTTCTTC. Amino acid sequence: CSVGGTSALSYNEQFF.